This T cell receptor beta chain was identified during a study of molecular identifiers for immune sequencing clone quantification. CDR1 and CDR2 (germline): SEHNR, FQNEAQ (reference sequence). There are 14 residues in the CDR3. A remark on this clonotype: The target antigen is unknown. Since a much larger clone is just one base distant, this may be a read error.

Previously published methods and listed TCR primers were used for the bulk TCR libraries. TCRdb processed the PCR reads anew with MiXCR; each CDR3 protein has one entry. This sample has about 510,000 distinct CDR3 sequences, with around a fifth found just once. The study's findings and limits: Over 98% of effector molecules, but under 1% in naive cells, were held by clones with more than 20 RNA copies.

This chain uses TRBV7-9 with TRBJ1-6, with D perhaps TRBD1 (6 bases). The sequencing input was naive CD8+ T cells from blood, with Jurkat cell RNA spiked in. Described subset: FACS-sorted CD8+CD4-CCR7+CD45RA+ naive T cells. The source of this sequence is a human donor in good health. Some libraries in this study had Jurkat cell RNA spiked in. This CDR3 is CASSLETGWSPPHF. The CDR3 region has the DNA TGTGCCAGCAGCTTAGAAACAGGGTGGTCACCCCCCCACTTT.